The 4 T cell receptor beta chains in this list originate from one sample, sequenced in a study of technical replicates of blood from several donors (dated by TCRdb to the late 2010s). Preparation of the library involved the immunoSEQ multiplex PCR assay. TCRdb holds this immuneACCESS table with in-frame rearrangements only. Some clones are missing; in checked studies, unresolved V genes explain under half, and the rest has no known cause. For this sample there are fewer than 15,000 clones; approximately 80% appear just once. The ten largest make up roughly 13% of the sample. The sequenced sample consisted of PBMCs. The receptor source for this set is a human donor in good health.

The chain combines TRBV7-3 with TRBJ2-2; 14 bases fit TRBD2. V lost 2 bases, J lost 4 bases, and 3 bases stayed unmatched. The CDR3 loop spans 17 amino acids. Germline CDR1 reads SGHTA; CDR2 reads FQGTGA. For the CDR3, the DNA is TGTGCCAGCAGCTTATCGGGACTAGCGGGAGCCACCGGGGAGCTGTTTTTT. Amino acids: CASSLSGLAGATGELFF.

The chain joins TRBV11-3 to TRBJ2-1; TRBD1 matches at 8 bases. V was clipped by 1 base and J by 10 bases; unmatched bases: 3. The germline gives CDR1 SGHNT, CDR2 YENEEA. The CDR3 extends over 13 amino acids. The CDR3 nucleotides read TGTGCCAGCAGCTTAGGGGGACAGGTCGAGCAGTTCTTC. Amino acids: CASSLGGQVEQFF. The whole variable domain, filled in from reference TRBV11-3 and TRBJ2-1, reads EAGVVQSPRYKIIEKKQPVAFWCNPISGHNTLYWYLQNLGQGPELLIRYENEEAVDDSQLPKDRFSAERLKGVDSTLKIQPAELGDSAVYLCASSLGGQVEQFFGPGTRLTVL.

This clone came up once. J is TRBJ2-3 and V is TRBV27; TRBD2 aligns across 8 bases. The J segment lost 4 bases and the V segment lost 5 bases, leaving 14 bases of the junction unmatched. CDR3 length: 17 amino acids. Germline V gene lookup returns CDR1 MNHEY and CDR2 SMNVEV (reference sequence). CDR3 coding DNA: TGTGCCAGCAGTACCACCACTAGCGGAGCCCTTCCAGATACGCAGTATTTT. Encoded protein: CASSTTTSGALPDTQYF.

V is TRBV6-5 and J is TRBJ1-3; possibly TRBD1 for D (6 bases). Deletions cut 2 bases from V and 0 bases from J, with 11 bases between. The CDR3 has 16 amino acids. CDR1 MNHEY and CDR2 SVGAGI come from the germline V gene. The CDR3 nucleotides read TGTGCCAGCAGTTACGGGGGCGAAGTCTCTGGAAACACCATATATTTT. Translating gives CASSYGGEVSGNTIYF.